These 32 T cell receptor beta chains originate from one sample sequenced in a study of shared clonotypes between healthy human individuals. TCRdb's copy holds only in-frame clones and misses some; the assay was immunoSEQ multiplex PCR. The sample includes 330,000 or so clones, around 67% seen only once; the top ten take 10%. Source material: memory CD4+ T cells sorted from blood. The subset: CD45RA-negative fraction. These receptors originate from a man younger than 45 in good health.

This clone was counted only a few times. CDR3 bases: TGTGCCAGCAGTACCGACACTGAAGCTTTCTTT. Translated, it gives CASSTDTEAFF. This chain links TRBV28 with TRBJ1-1; D call uncertain. Trimming stripped 5 bases from V and 3 bases from J, with 4 bases between. In germline, CDR1 is MDHEN, CDR2 SYDVKM. This CDR3 comprises 11 residues.

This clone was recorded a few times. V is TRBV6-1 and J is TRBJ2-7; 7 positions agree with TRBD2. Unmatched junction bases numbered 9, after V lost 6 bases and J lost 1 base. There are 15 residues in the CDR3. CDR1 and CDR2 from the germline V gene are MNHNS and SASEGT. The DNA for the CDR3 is TGTGCCAGCAGCTACAGCGGGGCGGCGTCCTACGAGCAGTACTTC. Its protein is CASSYSGAASYEQYF.

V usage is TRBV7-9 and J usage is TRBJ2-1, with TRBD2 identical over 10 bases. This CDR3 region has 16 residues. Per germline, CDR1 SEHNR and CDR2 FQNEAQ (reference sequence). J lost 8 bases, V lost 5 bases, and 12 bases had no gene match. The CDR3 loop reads CASSTVASGSTDEQFF. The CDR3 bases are TGTGCCAGCAGCACAGTGGCTAGCGGGAGTACGGATGAGCAGTTCTTC.

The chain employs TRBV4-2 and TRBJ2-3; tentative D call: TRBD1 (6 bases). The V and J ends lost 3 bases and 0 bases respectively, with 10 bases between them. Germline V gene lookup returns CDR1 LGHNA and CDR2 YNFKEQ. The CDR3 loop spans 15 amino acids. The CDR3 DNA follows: TGTGCCAGCAGCCACCCTGGGGGCAGCACAGATACGCAGTATTTT. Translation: CASSHPGGSTDTQYF.

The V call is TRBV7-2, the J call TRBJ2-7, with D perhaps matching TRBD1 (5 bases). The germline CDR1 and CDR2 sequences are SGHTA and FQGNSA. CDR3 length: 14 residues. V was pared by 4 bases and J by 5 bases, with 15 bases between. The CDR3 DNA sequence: TGTGCCAGCAGCTCTGGGGCCACCGGCCACGAGCAGTACTTC. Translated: CASSSGATGHEQYF.

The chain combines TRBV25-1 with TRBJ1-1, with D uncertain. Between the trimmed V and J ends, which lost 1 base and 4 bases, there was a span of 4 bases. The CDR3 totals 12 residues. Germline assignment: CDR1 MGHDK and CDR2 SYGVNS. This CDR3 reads CASSESGTEAFF. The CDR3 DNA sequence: TGTGCCAGCAGTGAATCAGGCACTGAAGCTTTCTTT.

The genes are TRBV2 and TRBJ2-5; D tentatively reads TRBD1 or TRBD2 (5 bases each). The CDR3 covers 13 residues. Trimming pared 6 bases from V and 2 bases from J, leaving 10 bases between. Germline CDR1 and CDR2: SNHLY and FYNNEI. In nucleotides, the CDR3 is TGTGCCAGCAGCCAGGGACGGCAAGAGACCCAGTACTTC. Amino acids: CASSQGRQETQYF.

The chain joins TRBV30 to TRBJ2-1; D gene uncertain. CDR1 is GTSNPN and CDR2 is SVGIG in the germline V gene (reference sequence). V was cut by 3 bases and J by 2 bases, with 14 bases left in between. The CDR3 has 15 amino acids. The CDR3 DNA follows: TGTGCCTGGAGGGGCTCCGGTCGGGCCTACAATGAGCAGTTCTTC. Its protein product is CAWRGSGRAYNEQFF.

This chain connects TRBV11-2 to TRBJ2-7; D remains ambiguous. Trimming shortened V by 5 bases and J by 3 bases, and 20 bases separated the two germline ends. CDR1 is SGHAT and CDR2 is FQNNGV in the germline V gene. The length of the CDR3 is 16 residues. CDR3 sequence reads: CASSTILGRRNYEQYF. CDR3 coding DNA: TGTGCCAGCAGCACCATTTTGGGTCGACGTAACTACGAGCAGTACTTC. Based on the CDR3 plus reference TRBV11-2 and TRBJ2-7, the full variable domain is EAGVAQSPRYKIIEKRQSVAFWCNPISGHATLYWYQQILGQGPKLLIQFQNNGVVDDSQLPKDRFSAERLKGVDSTLKIQPAKLEDSAVYLCASSTILGRRNYEQYFGPGTRLTVT.

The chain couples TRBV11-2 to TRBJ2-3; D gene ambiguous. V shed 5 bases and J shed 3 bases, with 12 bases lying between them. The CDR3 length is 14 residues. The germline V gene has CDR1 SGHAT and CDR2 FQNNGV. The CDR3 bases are TGTGCCAGCAGCCGACCTCAAGGTACAGATACGCAGTATTTT. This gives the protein CASSRPQGTDTQYF.

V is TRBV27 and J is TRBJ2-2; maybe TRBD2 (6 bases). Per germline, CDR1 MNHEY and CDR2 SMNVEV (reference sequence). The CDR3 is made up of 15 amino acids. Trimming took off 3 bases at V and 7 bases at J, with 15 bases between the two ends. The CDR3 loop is CASSFSGGRGGELFF. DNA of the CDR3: TGTGCCAGCAGTTTTAGCGGAGGCCGGGGCGGGGAGCTGTTTTTT.

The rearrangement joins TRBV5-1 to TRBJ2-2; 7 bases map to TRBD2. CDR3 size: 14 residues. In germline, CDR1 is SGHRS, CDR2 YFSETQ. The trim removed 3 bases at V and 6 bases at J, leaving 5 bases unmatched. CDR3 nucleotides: TGCGCCAGCAGCTCCACTAGCGTGGCCGGGGAGCTGTTTTTT. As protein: CASSSTSVAGELFF.

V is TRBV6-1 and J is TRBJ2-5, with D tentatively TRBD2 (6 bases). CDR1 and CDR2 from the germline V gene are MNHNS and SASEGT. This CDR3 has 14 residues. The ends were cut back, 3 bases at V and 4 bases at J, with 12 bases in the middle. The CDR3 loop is CASSELRGRETQYF. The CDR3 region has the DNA TGTGCCAGCAGTGAGTTACGGGGGAGAGAGACCCAGTACTTC.

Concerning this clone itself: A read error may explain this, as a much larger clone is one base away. The CDR3 coding sequence is TGTGCCAGCAGCTTTAACAGGAACACTGAAGCTTTCTTT. It specifies CASSFNRNTEAFF. V usage is TRBV7-2 and J usage is TRBJ1-1; D remains unclear. The CDR3 loop spans 13 amino acids. Between the trimmed V and J ends, which lost 3 bases and 1 base, there was a span of 6 bases. Looked up from germline, CDR1 is SGHTA and CDR2 is FQGNSA.

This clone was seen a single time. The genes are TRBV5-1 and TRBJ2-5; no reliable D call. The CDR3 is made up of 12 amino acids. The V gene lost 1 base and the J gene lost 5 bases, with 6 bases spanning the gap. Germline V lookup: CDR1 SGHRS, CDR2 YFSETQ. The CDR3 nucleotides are TGCGCCAGCAGCTTGAGTTGGGAGACCCAGTACTTC. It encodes CASSLSWETQYF.

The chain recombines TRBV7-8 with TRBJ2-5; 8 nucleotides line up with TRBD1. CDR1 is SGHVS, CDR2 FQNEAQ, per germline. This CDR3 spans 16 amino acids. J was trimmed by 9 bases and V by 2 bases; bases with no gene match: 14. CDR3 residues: CASSLLPGQGQSAQYF. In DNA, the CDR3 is TGTGCCAGCAGCTTATTGCCCGGACAGGGCCAATCGGCCCAGTACTTC.

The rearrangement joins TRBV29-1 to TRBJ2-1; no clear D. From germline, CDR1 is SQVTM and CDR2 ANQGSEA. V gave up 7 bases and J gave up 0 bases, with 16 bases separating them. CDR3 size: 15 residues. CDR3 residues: CSGVLSVGSYNEQFF. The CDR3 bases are TGCAGCGGGGTTTTGAGCGTTGGCTCCTACAATGAGCAGTTCTTC.

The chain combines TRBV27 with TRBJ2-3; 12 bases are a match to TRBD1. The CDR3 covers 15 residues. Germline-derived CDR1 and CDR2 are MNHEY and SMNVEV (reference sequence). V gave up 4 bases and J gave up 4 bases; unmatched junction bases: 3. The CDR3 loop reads CASSWDRGPSDTQYF. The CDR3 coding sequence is TGTGCCAGCAGTTGGGACAGGGGGCCGTCAGATACGCAGTATTTT.

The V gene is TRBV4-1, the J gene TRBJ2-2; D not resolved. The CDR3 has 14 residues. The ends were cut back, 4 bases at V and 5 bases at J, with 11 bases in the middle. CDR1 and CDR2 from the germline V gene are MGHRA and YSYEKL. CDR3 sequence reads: CASSLLTGTGELFF. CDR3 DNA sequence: TGCGCCAGCAGCCTCCTCACTGGGACCGGGGAGCTGTTTTTT.

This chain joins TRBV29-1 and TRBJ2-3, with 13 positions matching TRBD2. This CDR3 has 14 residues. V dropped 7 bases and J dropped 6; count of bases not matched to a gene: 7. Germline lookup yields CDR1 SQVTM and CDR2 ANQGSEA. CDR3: CSGKTSGRRDTQYF. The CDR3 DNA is TGCAGCGGCAAGACTAGCGGGAGGAGGGATACGCAGTATTTT.

CDR3 protein: CASSRTDSRGGYTF. As DNA, the CDR3 is TGTGCCAGCAGCCGGACGGACAGCCGGGGTGGCTACACCTTC. V and J are TRBV5-4 and TRBJ1-2; D possibly corresponds to TRBD1 (6 bases). Between the trimmed V and J ends, which lost 4 bases and 7 bases, there was a span of 17 bases. This CDR3 spans 14 amino acids. CDR1 is SGHNT, CDR2 YYREEE, per germline (reference sequence).

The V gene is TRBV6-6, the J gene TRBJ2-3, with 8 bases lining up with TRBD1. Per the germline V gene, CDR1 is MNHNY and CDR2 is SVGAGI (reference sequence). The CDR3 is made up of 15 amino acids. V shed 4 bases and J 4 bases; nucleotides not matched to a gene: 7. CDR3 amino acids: CASSLGQGASDTQYF. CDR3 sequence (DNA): TGTGCCAGCAGTTTAGGGCAGGGGGCATCAGATACGCAGTATTTT.

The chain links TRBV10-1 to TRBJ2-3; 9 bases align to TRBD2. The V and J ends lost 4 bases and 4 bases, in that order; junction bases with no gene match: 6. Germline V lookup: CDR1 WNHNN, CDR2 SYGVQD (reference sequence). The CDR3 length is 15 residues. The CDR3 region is CASSVRAGGSDTQYF. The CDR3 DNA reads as TGCGCCAGCAGTGTGCGAGCGGGAGGCTCAGATACGCAGTATTTT.

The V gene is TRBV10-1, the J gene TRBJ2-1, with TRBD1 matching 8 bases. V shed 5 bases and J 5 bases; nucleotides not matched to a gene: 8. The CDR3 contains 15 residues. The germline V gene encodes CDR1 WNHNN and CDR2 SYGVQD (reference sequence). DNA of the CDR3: TGCGCCAGCAGTTTTCATCGGACAGGGAACAATGAGCAGTTCTTC. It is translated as CASSFHRTGNNEQFF.

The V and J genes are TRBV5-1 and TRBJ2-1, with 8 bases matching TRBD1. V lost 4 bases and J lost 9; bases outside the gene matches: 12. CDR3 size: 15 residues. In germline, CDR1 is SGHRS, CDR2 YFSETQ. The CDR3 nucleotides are TGCGCCAGCAGCCCGACCGGGACAGGCTCAGGTGAGCAGTTCTTC. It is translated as CASSPTGTGSGEQFF.

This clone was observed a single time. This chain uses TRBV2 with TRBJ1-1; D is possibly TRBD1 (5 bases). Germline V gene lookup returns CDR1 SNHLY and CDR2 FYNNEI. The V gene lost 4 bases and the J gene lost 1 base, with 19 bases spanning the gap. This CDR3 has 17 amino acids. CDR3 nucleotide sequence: TGTGCCAGCAGTGCAACCCTTAGACAGACCAAGAACACTGAAGCTTTCTTT. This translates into CASSATLRQTKNTEAFF.

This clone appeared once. The CDR3 DNA reads TGTGCCAGCAGTTCTTACCAATACCGCAGGGGTTCGGCCTACGAGCAGTACTTC. This gives the protein CASSSYQYRRGSAYEQYF. The chain joins TRBV28 to TRBJ2-7; TRBD1 might be the D (6 bases). The V gene's germline CDR1 is MDHEN and CDR2 SYDVKM. V gave up 4 bases and J gave up 2 bases, with 24 bases separating them. The CDR3 totals 18 residues.

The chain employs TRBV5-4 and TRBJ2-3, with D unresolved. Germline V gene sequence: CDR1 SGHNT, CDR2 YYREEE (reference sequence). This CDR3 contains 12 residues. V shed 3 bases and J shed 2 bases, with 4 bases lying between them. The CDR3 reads CASSSDTDTQYF. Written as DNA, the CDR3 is TGTGCCAGCAGCTCCGACACAGATACGCAGTATTTT.

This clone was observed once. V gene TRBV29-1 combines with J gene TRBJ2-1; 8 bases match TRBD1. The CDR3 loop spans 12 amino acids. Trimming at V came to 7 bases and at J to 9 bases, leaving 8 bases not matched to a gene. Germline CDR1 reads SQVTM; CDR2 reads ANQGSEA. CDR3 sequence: CSAGTGFGEQFF. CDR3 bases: TGCAGCGCCGGGACAGGCTTCGGTGAGCAGTTCTTC.

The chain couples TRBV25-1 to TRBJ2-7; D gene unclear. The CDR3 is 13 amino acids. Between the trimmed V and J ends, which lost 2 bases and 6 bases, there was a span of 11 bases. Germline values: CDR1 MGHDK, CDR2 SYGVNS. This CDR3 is CASSESLWVEQYF. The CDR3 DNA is TGTGCCAGCAGTGAAAGTCTCTGGGTCGAGCAGTACTTC.

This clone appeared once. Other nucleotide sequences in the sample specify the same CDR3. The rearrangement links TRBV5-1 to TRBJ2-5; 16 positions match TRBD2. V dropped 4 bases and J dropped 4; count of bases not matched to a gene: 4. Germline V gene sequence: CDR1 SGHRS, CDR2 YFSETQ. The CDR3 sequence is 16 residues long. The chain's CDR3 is CASSPGLAGGLETQYF. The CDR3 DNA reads TGCGCCAGCAGCCCGGGACTAGCGGGAGGGTTAGAGACCCAGTACTTC. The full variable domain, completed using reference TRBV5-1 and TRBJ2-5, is KAGVTQTPRYLIKTRGQQVTLSCSPISGHRSVSWYQQTPGQGLQFLFEYFSETQRNKGNFPGRFSGRQFSNSRSEMNVSTLELGDSALYLCASSPGLAGGLETQYFGPGTRLLVL.

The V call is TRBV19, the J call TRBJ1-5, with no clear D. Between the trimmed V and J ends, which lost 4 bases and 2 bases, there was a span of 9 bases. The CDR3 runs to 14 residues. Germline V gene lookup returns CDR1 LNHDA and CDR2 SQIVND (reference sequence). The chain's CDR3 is CASSTESGNQPQHF. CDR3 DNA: TGTGCCAGTAGTACGGAGTCGGGCAATCAGCCCCAGCATTTT.